The rows below give T cell receptor beta chains drawn from one sample of a study of shared clonotypes between healthy human individuals. Clones were read by immunoSEQ multiplex PCR, and TCRdb kept only the in-frame ones, dropping some. The sample includes roughly 2.4 million clones, 90% to 96% of them seen just once. The specimen was naive CD4+ T cells sorted from blood. Every receptor here comes from a man aged 18-30 years in good health. CDR3s include the opening cysteine and the closing phenylalanine or tryptophan. Fields, in order: V gene, J gene, CDR3 protein.

V gene: TRBV6-5
J gene: TRBJ2-7
CDR3 protein: CASSYSSWGRGYEQYF

V gene: TRBV7-3
J gene: TRBJ2-5
CDR3 protein: CASSFSTEETQYF

V gene: TRBV5-1
J gene: TRBJ2-7
CDR3 protein: CASSLAGGDYEQYF

V gene: TRBV4-1
J gene: TRBJ2-3
CDR3 protein: CASRGLAGGSDASTDTQYF

V gene: TRBV28
J gene: TRBJ2-1
CDR3 protein: CASRVPGFYNEQFF

V gene: TRBV4-1
J gene: TRBJ1-2
CDR3 protein: CASSQDQQGTGYTF

V gene: TRBV19
J gene: TRBJ1-6
CDR3 protein: CASSPGTGNSPLHF

V gene: TRBV11-3
J gene: TRBJ2-2
CDR3 protein: CASSLKGLAANTGELFF

V gene: TRBV19
J gene: TRBJ1-1
CDR3 protein: CASSMAAGEAFF

V gene: TRBV5-1
J gene: TRBJ2-3
CDR3 protein: CASSLVKSTSSTDTQYF

V gene: TRBV5-6
J gene: TRBJ1-1
CDR3 protein: CASSMPTGGNTEAFF

V gene: TRBV7-2
J gene: TRBJ1-1
CDR3 protein: CASSTGTITEAFF

V gene: TRBV6-5
J gene: TRBJ1-1
CDR3 protein: CASSYFGDTEAFF

V gene: TRBV10-2
J gene: TRBJ1-1
CDR3 protein: CASSESGTFAEAFF

V gene: TRBV10-3
J gene: TRBJ2-3
CDR3 protein: CAISELPRWGTIPDTQYF

V gene: TRBV5-1
J gene: TRBJ1-4
CDR3 protein: CASTRQGSTNEKLFF

V gene: TRBV4-1
J gene: TRBJ1-1
CDR3 protein: CASSQVGSGNTEAFF

V gene: TRBV28
J gene: TRBJ1-2
CDR3 protein: CASTPGGQLYGYTF

V gene: TRBV5-1
J gene: TRBJ1-2
CDR3 protein: CASSLWGDSSINYGYTF

V gene: TRBV27
J gene: TRBJ1-5
CDR3 protein: CASSLSGAGSNQPQHF

V gene: TRBV5-1
J gene: TRBJ2-7
CDR3 protein: CASSSQGGPYEQYF

V gene: TRBV10-3
J gene: TRBJ2-7
CDR3 protein: CAISESSTGKTYEQYF

V gene: TRBV7-9
J gene: TRBJ1-4
CDR3 protein: CASSPGQGAANEKLFF

V gene: TRBV11-3
J gene: TRBJ1-1
CDR3 protein: CASSSYGTEAFF